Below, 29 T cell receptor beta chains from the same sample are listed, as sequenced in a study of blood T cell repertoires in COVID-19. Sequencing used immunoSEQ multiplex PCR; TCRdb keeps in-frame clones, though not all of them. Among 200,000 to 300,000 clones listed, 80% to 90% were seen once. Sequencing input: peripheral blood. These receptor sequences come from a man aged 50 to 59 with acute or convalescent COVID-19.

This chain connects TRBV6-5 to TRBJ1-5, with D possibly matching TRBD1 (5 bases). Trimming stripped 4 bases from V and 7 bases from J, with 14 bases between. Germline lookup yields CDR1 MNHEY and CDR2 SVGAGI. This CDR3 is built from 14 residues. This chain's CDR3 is CASSLRGLEQPQHF. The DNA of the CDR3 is TGTGCCAGCAGTTTACGGGGGTTGGAGCAGCCCCAGCATTTT.

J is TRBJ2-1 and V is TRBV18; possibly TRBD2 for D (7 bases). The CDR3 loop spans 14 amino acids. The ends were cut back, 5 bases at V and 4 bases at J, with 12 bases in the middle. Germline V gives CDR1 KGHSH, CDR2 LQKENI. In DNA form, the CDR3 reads TGTGCCAGCTCAACAGCGGGACAATACAATGAGCAGTTCTTC. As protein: CASSTAGQYNEQFF.

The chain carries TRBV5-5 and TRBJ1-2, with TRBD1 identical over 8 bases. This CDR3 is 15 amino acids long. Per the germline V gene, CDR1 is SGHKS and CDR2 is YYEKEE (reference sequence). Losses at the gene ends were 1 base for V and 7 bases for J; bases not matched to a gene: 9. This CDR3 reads CASSLSFGTGRGYTF. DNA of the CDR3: TGTGCCAGCAGCTTGTCTTTTGGGACAGGTCGTGGCTACACCTTC. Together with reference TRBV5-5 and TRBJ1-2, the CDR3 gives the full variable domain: DAGVTQSPTHLIKTRGQQVTLRCSPISGHKSVSWYQQVLGQGPQFIFQYYEKEERGRGNFPDRFSARQFPNYSSELNVNALLLGDSALYLCASSLSFGTGRGYTFGSGTRLTVV.

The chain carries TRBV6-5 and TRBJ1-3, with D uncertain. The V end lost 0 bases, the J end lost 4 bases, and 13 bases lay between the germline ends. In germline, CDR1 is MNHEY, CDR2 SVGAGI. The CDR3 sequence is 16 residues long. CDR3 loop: CASSYSSAGEGNTIYF. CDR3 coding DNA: TGTGCCAGCAGTTACTCGAGCGCTGGGGAGGGAAACACCATATATTTT.

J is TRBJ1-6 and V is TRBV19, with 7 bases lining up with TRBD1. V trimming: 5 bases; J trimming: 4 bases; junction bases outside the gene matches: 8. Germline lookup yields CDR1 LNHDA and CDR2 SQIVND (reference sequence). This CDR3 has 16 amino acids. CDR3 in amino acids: CASSAAPGQYNSPLHF. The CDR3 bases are TGTGCCAGTAGTGCTGCTCCGGGACAGTATAATTCACCCCTCCACTTT.

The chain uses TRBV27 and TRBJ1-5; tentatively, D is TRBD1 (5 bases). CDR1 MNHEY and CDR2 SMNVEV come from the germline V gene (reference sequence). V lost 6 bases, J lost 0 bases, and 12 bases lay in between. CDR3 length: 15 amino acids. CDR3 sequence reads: CASSHQGGSNQPQHF. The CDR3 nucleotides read TGTGCCAGCAGCCACCAGGGTGGTAGCAATCAGCCCCAGCATTTT.

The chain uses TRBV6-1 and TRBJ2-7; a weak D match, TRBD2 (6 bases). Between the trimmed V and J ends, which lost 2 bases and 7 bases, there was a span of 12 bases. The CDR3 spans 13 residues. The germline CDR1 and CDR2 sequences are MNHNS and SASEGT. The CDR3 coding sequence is TGTGCCAGCAGTGAATTTTTGGGGGGAGAGCAGTACTTC. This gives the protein CASSEFLGGEQYF.

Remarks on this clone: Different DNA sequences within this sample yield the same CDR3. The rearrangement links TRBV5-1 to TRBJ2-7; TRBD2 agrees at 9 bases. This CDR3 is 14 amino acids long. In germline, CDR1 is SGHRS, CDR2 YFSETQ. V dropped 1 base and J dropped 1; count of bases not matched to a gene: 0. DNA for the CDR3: TGCGCCAGCAGCTTGAGCGGGGGGTCCTACGAGCAGTACTTC. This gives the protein CASSLSGGSYEQYF.

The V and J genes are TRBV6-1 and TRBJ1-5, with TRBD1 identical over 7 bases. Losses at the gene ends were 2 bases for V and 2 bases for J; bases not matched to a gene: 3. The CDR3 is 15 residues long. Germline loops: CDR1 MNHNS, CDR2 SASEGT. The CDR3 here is CASSELQGGNQPQHF. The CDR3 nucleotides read TGTGCCAGCAGTGAATTGCAGGGGGGCAATCAGCCCCAGCATTTT.

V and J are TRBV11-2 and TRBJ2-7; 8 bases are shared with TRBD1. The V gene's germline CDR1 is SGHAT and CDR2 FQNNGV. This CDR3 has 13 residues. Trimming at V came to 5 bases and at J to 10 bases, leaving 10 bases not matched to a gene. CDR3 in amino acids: CASSVGTGGAQYF. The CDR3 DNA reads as TGTGCCAGCAGCGTCGGGACAGGAGGGGCCCAGTACTTC.

CDR3 coding DNA: TGTGCCTGGACCCCCCCTCGGAATTCACCCCTCCACTTT. Translating it yields CAWTPPRNSPLHF. The chain links TRBV30 to TRBJ1-6, with no clear D. This CDR3 has 13 amino acids. Germline CDR1 reads GTSNPN; CDR2 reads SVGIG (reference sequence). Deletions cut 4 bases from V and 7 bases from J, with 11 bases between.

For the CDR3, the DNA is TGTGCCAGCAGCCCGATTAATTCAGCAGATACGCAGTATTTT. As protein: CASSPINSADTQYF. The chain is built from TRBV6-6 and TRBJ2-3; unclear D gene. The germline CDR1 and CDR2 sequences are MNHNY and SVGAGI (reference sequence). Trimming took 6 bases from V and 4 from J, leaving 14 bases between them. CDR3 length: 14 amino acids.

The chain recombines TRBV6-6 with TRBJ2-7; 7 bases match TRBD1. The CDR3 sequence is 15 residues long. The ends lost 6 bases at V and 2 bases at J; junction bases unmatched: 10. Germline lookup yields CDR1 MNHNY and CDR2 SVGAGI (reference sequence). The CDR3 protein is CASSKTGSSPYEQYF. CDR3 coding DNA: TGTGCCAGCAGCAAGACAGGGTCCAGTCCCTACGAGCAGTACTTC.

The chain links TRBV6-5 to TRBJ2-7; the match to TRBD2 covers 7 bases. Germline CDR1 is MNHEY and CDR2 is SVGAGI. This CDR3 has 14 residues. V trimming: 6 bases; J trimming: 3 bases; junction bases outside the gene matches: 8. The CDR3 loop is CASRQGLVVYEQYF. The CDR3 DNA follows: TGTGCCAGCAGGCAAGGACTAGTAGTCTACGAGCAGTACTTC.

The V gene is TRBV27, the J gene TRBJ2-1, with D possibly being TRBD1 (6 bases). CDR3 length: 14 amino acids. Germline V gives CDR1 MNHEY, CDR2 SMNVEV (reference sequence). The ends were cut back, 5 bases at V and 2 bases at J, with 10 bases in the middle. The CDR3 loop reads CASSQGWTYNEQFF. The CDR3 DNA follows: TGTGCCAGCAGTCAGGGGTGGACCTACAATGAGCAGTTCTTC.

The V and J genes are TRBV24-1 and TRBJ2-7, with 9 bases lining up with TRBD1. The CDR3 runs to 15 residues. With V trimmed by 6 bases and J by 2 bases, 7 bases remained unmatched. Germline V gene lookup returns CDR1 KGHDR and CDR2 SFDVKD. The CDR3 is CATSSLDRGTYEQYF. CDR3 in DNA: TGTGCCACCAGTTCTCTAGACAGGGGGACCTACGAGCAGTACTTC.

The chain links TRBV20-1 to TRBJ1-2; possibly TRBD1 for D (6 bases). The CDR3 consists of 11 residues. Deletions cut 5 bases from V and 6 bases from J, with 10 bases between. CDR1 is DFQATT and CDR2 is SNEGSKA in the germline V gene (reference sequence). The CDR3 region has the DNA TGCAGTGCTGGAAACAGGGATGGCTACACCTTC. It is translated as CSAGNRDGYTF.

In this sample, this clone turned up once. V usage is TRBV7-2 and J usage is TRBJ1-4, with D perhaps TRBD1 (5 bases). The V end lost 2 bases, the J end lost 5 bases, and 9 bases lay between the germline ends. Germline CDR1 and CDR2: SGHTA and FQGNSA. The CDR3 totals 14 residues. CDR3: CASSLRGFNEKLFF. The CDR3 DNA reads TGTGCCAGCAGCTTAAGGGGCTTCAATGAAAAACTGTTTTTT.

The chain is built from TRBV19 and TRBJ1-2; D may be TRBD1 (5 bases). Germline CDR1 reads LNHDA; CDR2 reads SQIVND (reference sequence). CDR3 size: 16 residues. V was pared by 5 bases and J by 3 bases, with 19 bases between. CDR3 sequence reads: CASSAAGTGGDYGYTF. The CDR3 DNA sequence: TGTGCCAGTAGTGCCGCCGGGACGGGCGGGGACTATGGCTACACCTTC.

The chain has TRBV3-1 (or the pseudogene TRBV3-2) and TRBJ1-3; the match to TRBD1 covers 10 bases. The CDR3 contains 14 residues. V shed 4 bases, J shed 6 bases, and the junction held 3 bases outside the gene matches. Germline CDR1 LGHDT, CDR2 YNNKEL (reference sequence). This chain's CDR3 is CASSRDRGKNTIYF. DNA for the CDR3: TGTGCCAGCAGCCGGGACAGGGGTAAAAACACCATATATTTT.

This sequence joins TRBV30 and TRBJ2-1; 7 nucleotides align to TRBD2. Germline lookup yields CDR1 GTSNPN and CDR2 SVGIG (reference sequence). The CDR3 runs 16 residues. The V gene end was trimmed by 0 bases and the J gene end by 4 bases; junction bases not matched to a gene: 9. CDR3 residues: CAWSVFSAGLYNEQFF. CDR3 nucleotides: TGTGCCTGGAGTGTATTCTCAGCGGGACTTTACAATGAGCAGTTCTTC. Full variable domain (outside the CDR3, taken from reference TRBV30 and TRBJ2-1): SQTIHQWPATLVQPVGSPLSLECTVEGTSNPNLYWYRQAAGRGLQLLFYSVGIGQISSEVPQNLSASRPQDRQFILSSKKLLLSDSGFYLCAWSVFSAGLYNEQFFGPGTRLTVL.

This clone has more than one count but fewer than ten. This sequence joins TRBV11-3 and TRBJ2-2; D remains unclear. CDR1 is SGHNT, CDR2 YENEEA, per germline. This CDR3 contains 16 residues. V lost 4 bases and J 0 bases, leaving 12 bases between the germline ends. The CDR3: CASSSWASANTGELFF. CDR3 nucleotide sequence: TGTGCCAGCAGCTCCTGGGCCTCCGCGAACACCGGGGAGCTGTTTTTT.

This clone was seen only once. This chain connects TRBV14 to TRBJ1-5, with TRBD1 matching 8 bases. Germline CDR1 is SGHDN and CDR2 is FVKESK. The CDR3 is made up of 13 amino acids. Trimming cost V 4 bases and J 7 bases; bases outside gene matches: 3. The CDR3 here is CASSPGGGQPQHF. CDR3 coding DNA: TGTGCCAGCAGCCCAGGGGGCGGGCAGCCCCAGCATTTT.

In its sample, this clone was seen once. CDR3 sequence reads: CASSLSGTGAWSPLHF. The DNA for the CDR3 is TGTGCCAGCAGTTTATCCGGGACAGGGGCTTGGTCACCCCTCCACTTT. The chain has TRBV27 and TRBJ1-6; 10 bases map to TRBD1. Germline-derived CDR1 and CDR2 are MNHEY and SMNVEV (reference sequence). The CDR3 is 16 residues long. The V segment lost 0 bases and the J segment 10 bases; nucleotides outside the gene matches: 6.

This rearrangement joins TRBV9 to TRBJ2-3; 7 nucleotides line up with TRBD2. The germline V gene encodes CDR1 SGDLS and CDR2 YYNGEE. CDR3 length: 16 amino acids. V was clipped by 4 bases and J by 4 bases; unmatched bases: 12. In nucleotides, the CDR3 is TGTGCCAGCAGCTCCTGGCGGGGGATAACTCCAGATACGCAGTATTTT. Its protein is CASSSWRGITPDTQYF.

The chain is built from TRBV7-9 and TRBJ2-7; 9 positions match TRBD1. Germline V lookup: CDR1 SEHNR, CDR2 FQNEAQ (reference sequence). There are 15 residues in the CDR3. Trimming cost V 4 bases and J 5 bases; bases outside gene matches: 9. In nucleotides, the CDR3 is TGTGCCAGCAGCTCCAGGGGACAGGGAATAGACGAGCAGTACTTC. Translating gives CASSSRGQGIDEQYF.

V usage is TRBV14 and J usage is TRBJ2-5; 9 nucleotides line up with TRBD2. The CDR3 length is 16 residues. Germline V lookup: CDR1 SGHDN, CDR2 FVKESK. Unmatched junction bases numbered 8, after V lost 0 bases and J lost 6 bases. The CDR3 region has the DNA TGTGCCAGCAGCCAAGATTTGCGGGGGGGCCTTCAGACCCAGTACTTC. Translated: CASSQDLRGGLQTQYF.

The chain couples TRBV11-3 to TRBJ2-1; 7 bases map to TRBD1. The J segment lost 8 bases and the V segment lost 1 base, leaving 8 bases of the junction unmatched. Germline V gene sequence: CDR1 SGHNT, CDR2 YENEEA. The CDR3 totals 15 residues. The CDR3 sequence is CASSLVRDSRDEQFF. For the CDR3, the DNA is TGTGCCAGCAGCTTAGTAAGGGACAGTCGCGATGAGCAGTTCTTC.

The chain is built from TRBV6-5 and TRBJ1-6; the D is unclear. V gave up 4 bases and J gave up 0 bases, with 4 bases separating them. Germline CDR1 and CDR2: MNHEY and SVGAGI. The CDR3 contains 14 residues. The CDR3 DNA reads TGTGCCAGCAGTTCGAGCTCCTATAATTCACCCCTCCACTTT. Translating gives CASSSSSYNSPLHF.